Listed here are 10 T cell receptor beta chains from one sample, sequenced in a study of blood T cell repertoires in COVID-19. Sequencing was performed with immunoSEQ multiplex PCR; in TCRdb, only in-frame clones are kept and a portion is missing. The sample records 110,000 or so clones, approximately 80% being singletons. The sample consisted of peripheral blood. The source of these receptors is a man aged 50-59 years with acute or convalescent COVID-19.

The chain combines TRBV5-5 with TRBJ2-5, with 7 bases aligning to TRBD2. Germline trimming cut 3 bases from V and 1 base from J; bases unmatched to any gene: 6. This CDR3 has 15 residues. Germline CDR1 and CDR2: SGHKS and YYEKEE (reference sequence). This chain's CDR3 is CASSSGEGRQETQYF. As DNA, the CDR3 is TGTGCCAGCAGCTCGGGGGAGGGACGCCAAGAGACCCAGTACTTC.

The chain links TRBV29-1 to TRBJ2-7; D might be TRBD2 (6 bases). Germline CDR1 and CDR2: SQVTM and ANQGSEA. V lost 2 bases and J lost 0, with 14 bases in between. The CDR3 covers 15 residues. The CDR3 DNA reads TGCAGCGTTGAACTGGGGGGTCATTTCTCCTACGAGCAGTACTTC. Its protein product is CSVELGGHFSYEQYF.

The chain uses TRBV5-6 and TRBJ2-7; 9 bases are shared with TRBD1. This CDR3 is 15 amino acids long. Germline loops: CDR1 SGHDT, CDR2 YYEEEE. V was pared by 0 bases and J by 2 bases, with 3 bases of the junction left unmatched. The CDR3 DNA reads as TGTGCCAGCAGCTTGGGACAGGGGGTGACCTACGAGCAGTACTTC. This encodes CASSLGQGVTYEQYF.

This chain connects TRBV3-1 (or the pseudogene TRBV3-2) to TRBJ2-7, with 8 bases aligning to TRBD2. The CDR3 is 16 amino acids. J was trimmed by 2 bases and V by 0 bases; bases with no gene match: 6. Germline assignment: CDR1 LGHDT and CDR2 YNNKEL (reference sequence). In nucleotides, the CDR3 is TGTGCCAGCAGCCAAGATGGGCGGGGGGAGCCCTACGAGCAGTACTTC. Its translation is CASSQDGRGEPYEQYF.

The chain combines TRBV24-1 with TRBJ1-2; 8 bases fit TRBD1. The CDR3 runs 18 residues. Losses at the gene ends were 2 bases for V and 7 bases for J; bases not matched to a gene: 17. The germline V gene has CDR1 KGHDR and CDR2 SFDVKD. As DNA, the CDR3 is TGTGCCACCAGTGATTCGTCCCGTTCGGGGACAGGAACTATTGGCTACACCTTC. Residues: CATSDSSRSGTGTIGYTF.

The chain combines TRBV5-6 with TRBJ2-5; 16 nucleotides match TRBD2. CDR3 length: 18 amino acids. The V gene end was trimmed by 1 base and the J gene end by 4 bases; junction bases not matched to a gene: 7. Looked up from germline, CDR1 is SGHDT and CDR2 is YYEEEE. The CDR3 nucleotides read TGTGCCAGCAGCTTGCCGCCCGGGACTAGCGGGGGGGGAGAGACCCAGTACTTC. Encoded protein: CASSLPPGTSGGGETQYF.

J is TRBJ1-1 and V is TRBV1; TRBD1, as called in the table, went unchecked against the DNA. TRBV1 is a pseudogene locus. The CDR3 has 18 amino acids. The CDR3 sequence: CTSSQATGTGGVNTEAFF. The CDR3 nucleotides read TGCACCAGCAGCCAGGCTACCGGGACAGGAGGGGTGAACACTGAAGCTTTCTTT.

The chain combines TRBV10-1 with TRBJ2-3; D unresolved. V was cut by 4 bases and J by 2 bases, with 13 bases left in between. This CDR3 contains 15 residues. Looked up from germline, CDR1 is WNHNN and CDR2 is SYGVQD (reference sequence). The CDR3 protein is CASSAMFGPTDTQYF. CDR3 DNA sequence: TGCGCCAGCAGTGCCATGTTTGGCCCCACAGATACGCAGTATTTT.

V usage is TRBV6-6 and J usage is TRBJ2-5, with 12 bases matching TRBD1. Germline CDR1 and CDR2: MNHNY and SVGAGI (reference sequence). Trimming removed 0 bases from V and 5 bases from J; junction bases left unmatched: 1. The CDR3 contains 15 residues. CDR3 DNA: TGTGCCAGCAGTTACTCGGGACAGGGGGCGGAGACCCAGTACTTC. This sequence encodes CASSYSGQGAETQYF.

The genes are TRBV4-2 and TRBJ1-1; D ambiguous. The V end was cut by 1 base, the J end by 8 bases, with 8 bases between. In germline, CDR1 is LGHNA, CDR2 YNFKEQ. This CDR3 comprises 12 residues. CDR3 sequence reads: CASSQAQEEAFF. DNA for the CDR3: TGTGCCAGCAGCCAAGCCCAGGAAGAAGCTTTCTTT.